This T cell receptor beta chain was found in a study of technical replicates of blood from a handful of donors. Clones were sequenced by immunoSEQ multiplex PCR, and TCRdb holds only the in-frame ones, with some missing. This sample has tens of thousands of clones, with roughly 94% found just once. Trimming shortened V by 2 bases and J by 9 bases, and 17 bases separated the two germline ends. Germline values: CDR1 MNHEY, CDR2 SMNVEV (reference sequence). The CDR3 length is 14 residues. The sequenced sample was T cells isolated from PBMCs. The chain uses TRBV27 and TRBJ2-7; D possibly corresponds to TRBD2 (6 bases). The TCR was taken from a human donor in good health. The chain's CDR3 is CASSLRDSFTTQYF. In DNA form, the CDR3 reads TGTGCCAGCAGTTTACGGGACTCTTTTACGACGCAGTACTTC.